This T cell receptor beta chain was found in a study of CD8+ T cells in alopecia areata. RNA was extracted and reverse transcribed into cDNA as the sequencing template. The table came from immunoSEQ multiplex PCR; TCRdb's copy has only in-frame clones and leaves some out. This sample has 90,000 to 100,000 clones, with about two fifths found just once. General observations from the study: Lesional tissue from the scalp (especially in alopecia totalis/universalis) showed higher clonality than normal scalp.

The junction had 9 bases not matched to a gene; V was cut back by 0 bases and J by 3 bases. The CDR3 has 17 amino acids. CDR1 and CDR2 (germline): LNHNV, YYDKDF (reference sequence). In the case of this clone: Its specificity is not known.

The material sequenced was CD4+ T cells sorted from blood. The chain uses TRBV15 and TRBJ2-7; 9 positions match TRBD2. This sequence originates from a human donor with alopecia areata. The CDR3 here is CATSRDLTRLAVYEQYF. CDR3 bases: TGTGCCACCAGCAGAGATCTAACGAGACTAGCGGTCTACGAGCAGTACTTC.